The following is a T cell receptor beta chain sequence with its context. This entry comes from a study of blood T cell repertoires in COVID-19. Study in general: PBMCs, B-cell-depleted T cells, or T cells were the source of the cDNA or gDNA that made up the material.

All enrollees were about 18 to 95 years old and from 20 to 30 US areas. Participants' own reports of clinical history determined their cohort assignment. The ends were cut back, 0 bases at V and 7 bases at J, with 7 bases in the middle. The CDR3 contains 12 residues. Original analysis: Quantification of nucleated cells was approximated via reference gene primer amplification. Profiling relied on immunoSEQ multiplex PCR, and the TCRdb table lists in-frame clones only, not all of them. D and trimming were read from the DNA, whereas the V and J calls and clone size are those reported in that table. The sample has hundreds of thousands of clones, 80% to 90% seen once.

The sequencing sample was made of PBMCs or T cells enriched from blood (not recorded which). This sequence joins TRBV12-3 or TRBV12-4 and TRBJ2-7; D not resolved. This TCR was recovered from a man aged 18 to 29 who had recovered from COVID-19. The chain's CDR3 is CASSLAAWEQYF. The CDR3 DNA reads as TGTGCCAGCAGTTTAGCGGCCTGGGAGCAGTACTTC.